The 30 T cell receptor beta chains below come from one sample, sequenced in a study of blood T cell repertoires in COVID-19. Clones were sequenced by immunoSEQ multiplex PCR, and TCRdb holds only the in-frame ones, with some missing. Among over 200,000 clones listed, about 79% were seen once. The sequencing input was peripheral blood. These TCRs come from a middle-aged man who had recovered from COVID-19.

The rearrangement uses TRBV2 and TRBJ2-3; D perhaps matches TRBD2 (5 bases). CDR1 is SNHLY, CDR2 FYNNEI, per germline. This CDR3 contains 15 residues. The V end was cut by 6 bases, the J end by 2 bases, with 15 bases between. CDR3 region: CASRRGLPITDTQYF. CDR3 bases: TGTGCCAGCAGGCGAGGGCTCCCTATCACAGATACGCAGTATTTT.

The chain links TRBV18 to TRBJ1-1; 10 positions agree with TRBD1. The V gene end was trimmed by 4 bases and the J gene end by 4 bases; junction bases not matched to a gene: 9. This CDR3 comprises 16 residues. CDR1 and CDR2 from the germline V gene are KGHSH and LQKENI. CDR3 bases: TGTGCCAGCTCACGAGGGACAGGGGCGTTTAGCACTGAAGCTTTCTTT. Protein product: CASSRGTGAFSTEAFF. Full variable domain (missing parts from reference TRBV18 and TRBJ1-1): NAGVMQNPRHLVRRRGQEARLRCSPMKGHSHVYWYRQLPEEGLKFMVYLQKENIIDESGMPKERFSAEFPKEGPSILRIQQVVRGDSAAYFCASSRGTGAFSTEAFFGQGTRLTVV.

This clone was observed a handful of times. The rearrangement links TRBV12-3 or TRBV12-4 to TRBJ2-1; possibly TRBD2 for D (5 bases). The CDR3 length is 13 residues. The ends were cut back, 3 bases at V and 4 bases at J, with 7 bases in the middle. The CDR3 spells CASSFSGYNEQFF. The CDR3 DNA is TGTGCCAGCAGTTTCTCGGGGTACAATGAGCAGTTCTTC.

The CDR3 nucleotides are TGTGCCAGCAGCCGGACAGACCTTAAGTTCTTC. Protein: CASSRTDLKFF. The gene calls are TRBV12-3 or TRBV12-4 and TRBJ2-1, with TRBD1 as a possible D gene (6 bases). This CDR3 comprises 11 residues. The germline V and J ends were trimmed by 6 bases and 14 bases, with 14 bases remaining between them.

This clone was detected a few times. This sequence joins TRBV5-1 and TRBJ2-3; 8 bases agree with TRBD2. The CDR3 loop spans 16 amino acids. Trimming at V came to 0 bases and at J to 5 bases, leaving 8 bases not matched to a gene. CDR1 SGHRS and CDR2 YFSETQ come from the germline V gene. CDR3 in DNA: TGCGCCAGCAGCTTGGCCTCGGGAGGGCCCCGAGATACGCAGTATTTT. It specifies CASSLASGGPRDTQYF.

This chain links TRBV30 with TRBJ1-4; 8 positions match TRBD1. From germline, CDR1 is GTSNPN and CDR2 SVGIG (reference sequence). The V and J ends lost 6 bases and 7 bases, in that order; junction bases with no gene match: 13. This CDR3 spans 15 amino acids. The CDR3 DNA reads as TGTGCCTGTCTCCCCGGACAGGGTAAGAGTGAAAAACTGTTTTTT. Its translation is CACLPGQGKSEKLFF.

The rearrangement links TRBV4-1 to TRBJ1-5, with a weak D call TRBD1 (5 bases). Germline V lookup: CDR1 MGHRA, CDR2 YSYEKL. This CDR3 spans 15 amino acids. V lost 3 bases to trimming and J lost 9 bases, with 18 bases between them. The CDR3 is CASSQGETGGRPQHF. CDR3 bases: TGCGCCAGCAGCCAGGGGGAGACCGGGGGTAGGCCCCAGCATTTT.

The table lists this clone with a count of one. This chain uses TRBV10-1 with TRBJ1-3; possible D gene TRBD1, 5 bases. V lost 0 bases and J lost 2, with 14 bases in between. Germline CDR1 reads WNHNN; CDR2 reads SYGVQD (reference sequence). This CDR3 has 17 residues. The CDR3 region has the DNA TGCGCCAGCAGTGAGTCGCCCAGGGTAAGTACTGGAAACACCATATATTTT. Its protein product is CASSESPRVSTGNTIYF.

The chain recombines TRBV18 with TRBJ2-2; tentative D call: TRBD2 (5 bases). Germline-derived CDR1 and CDR2 are KGHSH and LQKENI. The CDR3 is 16 amino acids. The ends were cut back, 5 bases at V and 3 bases at J, with 16 bases in the middle. The CDR3 here is CASSDPARDYTGELFF. In nucleotides, the CDR3 is TGTGCCAGCTCAGATCCGGCGAGGGATTACACCGGGGAGCTGTTTTTT.

The chain links TRBV7-9 to TRBJ1-2, with 9 nucleotides matching TRBD1. Germline CDR1 is SEHNR and CDR2 is FQNEAQ (reference sequence). The CDR3 loop spans 17 amino acids. Germline trimming cut 6 bases from V and 8 bases from J; bases unmatched to any gene: 19. CDR3 nucleotide sequence: TGTGCCAGCAGTTGGGGGGGGACAGGGTCCCCACAAGAAGGCTACACCTTC. It is translated as CASSWGGTGSPQEGYTF.

The V and J genes are TRBV27 and TRBJ1-2; TRBD1 matches at 7 bases. The CDR3 totals 15 residues. CDR1 and CDR2 (germline): MNHEY, SMNVEV (reference sequence). The CDR3 sequence is CPTRTGTPLWNGYTF. CDR3 DNA sequence: TGTCCGACACGGACAGGAACCCCCCTTTGGAATGGCTACACCTTC.

This chain connects TRBV4-3 to TRBJ1-2; no firm D call. Germline-derived CDR1 and CDR2 are LGHNA and YSLEER. V was clipped by 0 bases and J by 1 base, with 9 bases between them. The CDR3 has 15 residues. The CDR3 DNA reads TGCGCCAGCAGCCAAGATCGGGTCAATAACTATGGCTACACCTTC. Amino acids: CASSQDRVNNYGYTF.

The rearrangement links TRBV3-1 (or the pseudogene TRBV3-2) to TRBJ1-1; D remains ambiguous. Deletions cut 2 bases from V and 7 bases from J, with 8 bases between. Germline CDR1 is LGHDT and CDR2 is YNNKEL (reference sequence). The CDR3 is 12 residues long. The CDR3 reads CASSQRGDEAFF. CDR3 DNA: TGTGCCAGCAGCCAACGGGGTGATGAAGCTTTCTTT.

This rearrangement joins TRBV9 to TRBJ2-5; 8 nucleotides align to TRBD1. The length of the CDR3 is 14 residues. The trim removed 2 bases at V and 2 bases at J, leaving 2 bases unmatched. Per germline, CDR1 SGDLS and CDR2 YYNGEE. CDR3 sequence reads: CASSVGTGQETQYF. In nucleotides, the CDR3 is TGTGCCAGCAGCGTCGGGACAGGACAAGAGACCCAGTACTTC. Full variable domain (missing parts from reference TRBV9 and TRBJ2-5): DSGVTQTPKHLITATGQRVTLRCSPRSGDLSVYWYQQSLDQGLQFLIQYYNGEERAKGNILERFSAQQFPDLHSELNLSSLELGDSALYFCASSVGTGQETQYFGPGTRLLVL.

The rearrangement links TRBV3-1 (or the pseudogene TRBV3-2) to TRBJ1-6; a possible D gene is TRBD1 (5 bases). CDR3 length: 16 amino acids. Germline CDR1 and CDR2: LGHDT and YNNKEL (reference sequence). Trimming cost V 1 base and J 7 bases, with 14 bases left between them. In DNA, the CDR3 is TGTGCCAGCAGCCAAGTAAAGGTTGGGGGGAATTCACCCCTCCACTTT. As protein: CASSQVKVGGNSPLHF.

The J gene is TRBJ2-1, the V gene TRBV27; D call uncertain. V lost 6 bases to trimming and J lost 6 bases, with 12 bases between them. Germline V CDR1 and CDR2: MNHEY, SMNVEV (reference sequence). The CDR3 is made up of 13 amino acids. The DNA for the CDR3 is TGTGCCAGCAGGATCACCCTCGGCAATGAGCAGTTCTTC. This sequence encodes CASRITLGNEQFF.

The genes are TRBV2 and TRBJ2-3, with D perhaps TRBD2 (6 bases). In germline, CDR1 is SNHLY, CDR2 FYNNEI. The V end lost 8 bases, the J end lost 2 bases, and 14 bases lay between the germline ends. The CDR3 is 14 amino acids. The CDR3 DNA reads TGTGCCAGCCGAGCGGAGGGTACCACAGATACGCAGTATTTT. This sequence encodes CASRAEGTTDTQYF.

This clone was seen just once. The gene calls are TRBV7-8 and TRBJ2-2; 9 nucleotides agree with TRBD2. Germline CDR1 is SGHVS and CDR2 is FQNEAQ. CDR3 length: 16 amino acids. After removal of 1 base from V and 2 bases from J, the junction contained 2 bases not matched to a gene. CDR3 sequence (DNA): TGTGCCAGCAGCTTAGTAGCGGGGGCCAACACCGGGGAGCTGTTTTTT. Its protein product is CASSLVAGANTGELFF.

The chain combines TRBV2 with TRBJ1-1; a possible D gene is TRBD1 (6 bases). Deletions cut 5 bases from V and 6 bases from J, with 16 bases between. Per germline, CDR1 SNHLY and CDR2 FYNNEI. The CDR3 runs 14 residues. CDR3 residues: CASSKTIQGSEAFF. The DNA of the CDR3 is TGTGCCAGCAGTAAAACGATACAGGGTTCTGAAGCTTTCTTT.

The chain has TRBV7-8 and TRBJ1-1; D gene ambiguous. CDR1 SGHVS and CDR2 FQNEAQ come from the germline V gene. CDR3 length: 12 amino acids. V was pared by 5 bases and J by 5 bases, with 9 bases between. CDR3 nucleotide sequence: TGTGCCAGCAGCCCCTCGGGGACTGAAGCTTTCTTT. Translation: CASSPSGTEAFF.

This clone was picked up a small number of times. This rearrangement joins TRBV11-2 to TRBJ1-1; 8 bases are shared with TRBD1. The trim removed 4 bases at V and 1 base at J, leaving 8 bases unmatched. Germline assignment: CDR1 SGHAT and CDR2 FQNNGV. The CDR3 is 16 amino acids. The CDR3 sequence is CASSWGGQGWNTEAFF. The CDR3 region has the DNA TGTGCCAGCAGCTGGGGCGGACAGGGCTGGAACACTGAAGCTTTCTTT.

This clone was observed a few times. The chain is built from TRBV30 and TRBJ2-1; 14 positions match TRBD2. The V gene's germline CDR1 is GTSNPN and CDR2 SVGIG (reference sequence). J gave up 8 bases and V 3 bases, and 6 bases lay outside the gene matches. This CDR3 contains 15 residues. The DNA of the CDR3 is TGTGCCTGGAGAGGACTAGCGGGGGGAGTGGATGAGCAGTTCTTC. It translates to CAWRGLAGGVDEQFF.

Notes on this clone: The junction departs from the called germline gene at one end, perhaps through a read error. This sequence joins TRBV10-3 and TRBJ2-1, with TRBD1 matching over 8 bases. The germline gives CDR1 ENHRY, CDR2 SYGVKD. The CDR3 runs to 16 residues. The CDR3 sequence is CATSESGTGDRDEQFF. DNA of the CDR3: TGTGCCACCAGTGAGTCAGGGACAGGAGATAGGGATGAGCAGTTCTTC.

The rearrangement links TRBV29-1 to TRBJ1-2; 8 nucleotides line up with TRBD1. Germline V gene sequence: CDR1 SQVTM, CDR2 ANQGSEA. There are 12 residues in the CDR3. Trimming removed 4 bases from V and 8 bases from J; junction bases left unmatched: 6. CDR3 DNA sequence: TGCAGCGTTGCAGGGGGCTCCGGGGGCTACACCTTC. This codes for CSVAGGSGGYTF.

The chain combines TRBV5-1 with TRBJ2-1; D ambiguous. CDR1 SGHRS and CDR2 YFSETQ come from the germline V gene. The V end lost 4 bases, the J end lost 7 bases, and 9 bases lay between the germline ends. This CDR3 region has 12 residues. CDR3 loop: CASSPVRNEQFF. In DNA, the CDR3 is TGCGCCAGCAGCCCTGTACGGAATGAGCAGTTCTTC. The full variable domain, in which reference TRBV5-1 and TRBJ2-1 provide the parts outside the CDR3, is KAGVTQTPRYLIKTRGQQVTLSCSPISGHRSVSWYQQTPGQGLQFLFEYFSETQRNKGNFPGRFSGRQFSNSRSEMNVSTLELGDSALYLCASSPVRNEQFFGPGTRLTVL.

The chain uses TRBV6-2 or TRBV6-3 and TRBJ1-1, with D perhaps TRBD1 (5 bases). Germline CDR1 is MNHEY and CDR2 is SVGEGT. The CDR3 loop spans 14 amino acids. Trimming stripped 2 bases from V and 4 bases from J, with 11 bases between. The CDR3 is CASSYGGAITEAFF. For the CDR3, the DNA is TGTGCCAGCAGTTACGGCGGGGCCATCACTGAAGCTTTCTTT.

CDR3 bases: TGTGCCAGCTCAAGTCGGGGGGGCCGATACGAGCAGTACTTC. Translated, it gives CASSSRGGRYEQYF. The chain combines TRBV18 with TRBJ2-7; 8 nucleotides align to TRBD2. There are 14 residues in the CDR3. V shed 5 bases, J shed 4 bases, and the junction held 7 bases outside the gene matches. CDR1 and CDR2 (germline): KGHSH, LQKENI. Drawing the rest from reference TRBV18 and TRBJ2-7, the complete variable domain is NAGVMQNPRHLVRRRGQEARLRCSPMKGHSHVYWYRQLPEEGLKFMVYLQKENIIDESGMPKERFSAEFPKEGPSILRIQQVVRGDSAAYFCASSSRGGRYEQYFGPGTRLTVT.

The chain recombines TRBV7-6 with TRBJ2-3, with 9 bases aligning to TRBD2. Germline CDR1 is SGHVS and CDR2 is FNYEAQ. The J segment lost 1 base and the V segment lost 6 bases, leaving 14 bases of the junction unmatched. The CDR3 is 18 residues long. The CDR3 DNA sequence: TGTGCCAGCAGTTTAAATATTCCCACTAGCGGGCGCACAGATACGCAGTATTTT. It is translated as CASSLNIPTSGRTDTQYF.

The chain uses TRBV3-1 (or the pseudogene TRBV3-2) and TRBJ2-3; 13 nucleotides line up with TRBD2. Germline V gene data show CDR1 as LGHDT and CDR2 as YNNKEL (reference sequence). This CDR3 comprises 18 residues. V lost 0 bases and J lost 5; bases outside the gene matches: 8. The CDR3 spells CASSQDYRTSGSGDTQYF. The CDR3 region has the DNA TGTGCCAGCAGCCAAGATTATAGGACTAGCGGGAGTGGAGATACGCAGTATTTT.

This clone appeared a single time. The chain is built from TRBV5-4 and TRBJ2-1; TRBD2 matches 9 bases. The germline gives CDR1 SGHNT, CDR2 YYREEE (reference sequence). The CDR3 covers 15 residues. Trimming took 0 bases from V and 6 from J; bases not matched to a gene: 4. CDR3 protein: CASSLGRGGGNEQFF. Here the CDR3 DNA reads TGTGCCAGCAGCTTGGGGCGGGGGGGCGGCAATGAGCAGTTCTTC.